Shown below are 30 T cell receptor beta chains from a single sample sequenced in a study of early T cells in non-severe SARS-CoV-2 infection. TCRdb passed the 5' RACE reads through MiXCR, listing each CDR3 protein once. The sample has 26,000 or so distinct CDR3 sequences; just over 4% are singletons. Material: whole blood. The receptors come from an adult who was a healthcare worker with PCR-confirmed SARS-CoV-2 infection or an uninfected control (not recorded which).

This clonotype appeared many times. The chain couples TRBV3-1 to TRBJ2-7, with D tentatively TRBD2 (6 bases). The CDR3 covers 14 residues. CDR1 and CDR2 from the germline V gene are LGHDT and YNNKEL (reference sequence). V lost 2 bases, J lost 4 bases, and 12 bases lay in between. The CDR3 region has the DNA TGTGCCAGCAGCCAATTTGGGACTTTATACGAGCAGTACTTC. As protein: CASSQFGTLYEQYF.

This clonotype was found many times. The V call is TRBV5-4, the J call TRBJ2-1; 8 nucleotides align to TRBD2. The CDR3 is 18 residues long. Germline-derived CDR1 and CDR2 are SGHNT and YYREEE (reference sequence). V shed 0 bases, J shed 4 bases, and the junction held 12 bases outside the gene matches. Written as DNA, the CDR3 is TGTGCCAGCAGCTTGGATTCAGGCGGCGGGGGGACATACAATGAGCAGTTCTTC. Its protein product is CASSLDSGGGGTYNEQFF.

This clonotype was found many times. The CDR3 spells CASSETNSPLHF. The CDR3 DNA is TGTGCCAGCAGCGAAACAAATTCACCCCTCCACTTT. This chain uses TRBV7-9 with TRBJ1-6, with D unresolved. Germline-derived CDR1 and CDR2 are SEHNR and FQNEAQ (reference sequence). Between the trimmed V and J ends, which lost 5 bases and 7 bases, there was a span of 6 bases. This CDR3 is built from 12 residues.

This clonotype appeared a few times. This rearrangement joins TRBV4-3 to TRBJ2-1; 7 bases map to TRBD2. CDR1 and CDR2 (germline): LGHNA, YSLEER. V was pared by 1 base and J by 7 bases, with 7 bases of the junction left unmatched. The CDR3 has 15 amino acids. This CDR3 is CASSQVGLAANEQFF. DNA of the CDR3: TGCGCCAGCAGCCAAGTGGGCCTAGCGGCTAATGAGCAGTTCTTC.

This clonotype has a handful of counts. The chain uses TRBV10-3 and TRBJ2-1; 9 bases agree with TRBD2. V was pared by 10 bases and J by 4 bases, with 11 bases of the junction left unmatched. Germline V gene sequence: CDR1 ENHRY, CDR2 SYGVKD. The CDR3 has 15 residues. As DNA, the CDR3 is TGTGCCACCCTGCCTAGCGGGATTCAATACAATGAGCAGTTCTTC. Residues: CATLPSGIQYNEQFF.

There are many counts of this clonotype. The V and J genes are TRBV12-3 or TRBV12-4 and TRBJ1-1; 8 bases map to TRBD1. J lost 0 bases, V lost 7 bases, and 1 base had no gene match. This CDR3 is built from 13 residues. The CDR3 region has the DNA TGTGCCAGCACGGGACAGGTGAACACTGAAGCTTTCTTT. It translates to CASTGQVNTEAFF.

This clonotype was seen many times. V is TRBV10-3 and J is TRBJ2-7; the D gene could be TRBD1 or TRBD2 (5 bases each). Trimming shortened V by 3 bases and J by 2 bases, and 14 bases separated the two germline ends. CDR1 and CDR2 from the germline V gene are ENHRY and SYGVKD. The CDR3 extends over 15 amino acids. CDR3 sequence reads: CAISEYARGTYEQYF. The CDR3 coding sequence is TGTGCCATCAGTGAATATGCGAGGGGAACCTACGAGCAGTACTTC.

This clonotype was counted many times. The chain employs TRBV12-3 or TRBV12-4 and TRBJ1-3; D is unclear. There are 12 residues in the CDR3. The ends were cut back, 4 bases at V and 0 bases at J, with 1 base in the middle. The CDR3 DNA is TGTGCCAGCAGTTACTCTGGAAACACCATATATTTT. Translating it yields CASSYSGNTIYF.

This clonotype occurred many times. The V gene is TRBV19, the J gene TRBJ2-5, with 8 bases that match TRBD1. The CDR3 has 14 amino acids. V was clipped by 2 bases and J by 4 bases; unmatched bases: 3. The germline CDR1 and CDR2 sequences are LNHDA and SQIVND (reference sequence). CDR3 sequence reads: CASSIQGAAETQYF. CDR3 in DNA: TGTGCCAGTAGTATACAGGGGGCGGCAGAGACCCAGTACTTC.

This clonotype was counted at least ten times. The chain links TRBV4-3 to TRBJ2-4, with D perhaps matching TRBD1 (6 bases). The germline gives CDR1 LGHNA, CDR2 YSLEER. The CDR3 has 14 residues. Trimming pared 4 bases from V and 8 bases from J, leaving 15 bases between. In nucleotides, the CDR3 is TGCGCCAGCAGCCGCGGCAGGGGTGAGGACATTCAGTACTTC. Amino acids: CASSRGRGEDIQYF.

V and J are TRBV15 and TRBJ2-7; no clear D gene. The length of the CDR3 is 15 residues. Trimming shortened V by 0 bases and J by 5 bases, and 14 bases separated the two germline ends. Germline V gene sequence: CDR1 LNHNV, CDR2 YYDKDF (reference sequence). The CDR3, as DNA: TGTGCCACCAGCAGAGATATTCGCAGTGACCACGAGCAGTACTTC. Translating it yields CATSRDIRSDHEQYF.

This clonotype was counted ten times or more. The rearrangement uses TRBV9 and TRBJ2-1; D might be TRBD1 or TRBD2, each matching 5 bases. Germline CDR1 and CDR2: SGDLS and YYNGEE. The V gene lost 4 bases and the J gene lost 2 bases, with 13 bases spanning the gap. CDR3 length: 15 residues. CDR3 nucleotides: TGTGCCAGCAGCAACCGGGACGGGACCTACAATGAGCAGTTCTTC. It specifies CASSNRDGTYNEQFF. The variable domain in full, with the rest retrieved from reference TRBV9 and TRBJ2-1, is DSGVTQTPKHLITATGQRVTLRCSPRSGDLSVYWYQQSLDQGLQFLIQYYNGEERAKGNILERFSAQQFPDLHSELNLSSLELGDSALYFCASSNRDGTYNEQFFGPGTRLTVL.

Ten or more counts support this clonotype. The chain is built from TRBV10-2 and TRBJ2-1; D tentatively reads TRBD1 or TRBD2 (5 bases each). V lost 3 bases, J lost 9 bases, and 18 bases lay in between. CDR3 length: 15 amino acids. From germline, CDR1 is WSHSY and CDR2 SAAADI. The CDR3 sequence is CASSDSPNEGPEQFF. The CDR3 DNA follows: TGCGCCAGCAGTGACAGCCCTAATGAGGGGCCTGAGCAGTTCTTC.

This clonotype was recorded once. J is TRBJ1-2 and V is TRBV30, with TRBD1 matching 7 bases. This CDR3 comprises 17 residues. J gave up 4 bases and V 3 bases, and 17 bases lay outside the gene matches. Germline V gives CDR1 GTSNPN, CDR2 SVGIG (reference sequence). The CDR3 bases are TGTGCCTGGAGCTGGGAAGTTCGACAGGGCTTCGCCTATGGCTACACCTTC. It is translated as CAWSWEVRQGFAYGYTF.

In its sample, this clonotype was seen a few times. A far larger clone is one nucleotide away, so this likely arose from a read error. The chain combines TRBV7-2 with TRBJ2-7, with 7 bases identical to TRBD1. V shed 4 bases, J shed 2 bases, and the junction held 2 bases outside the gene matches. The CDR3 length is 13 residues. CDR1 and CDR2 from the germline V gene are SGHTA and FQGNSA. The CDR3: CASSSGQTYEQYF. The CDR3 nucleotides read TGTGCCAGCAGCTCGGGACAGACCTACGAGCAGTACTTC.

Ten or more counts support this clonotype. The V call is TRBV11-2, the J call TRBJ1-1; perhaps TRBD1 as D (6 bases). Trimming pared 2 bases from V and 3 bases from J, leaving 16 bases between. The CDR3 contains 16 residues. Germline V gene sequence: CDR1 SGHAT, CDR2 FQNNGV. The CDR3 nucleotides read TGTGCCAGCAGCTTACTCAGGGGTTTCCCCGACACTGAAGCTTTCTTT. Translation gives CASSLLRGFPDTEAFF.

This clonotype was counted ten times or more. The rearrangement links TRBV20-1 to TRBJ2-1; 11 bases line up with TRBD2. The CDR3 extends over 14 amino acids. The germline CDR1 and CDR2 sequences are DFQATT and SNEGSKA (reference sequence). The J segment lost 5 bases and the V segment lost 6 bases, leaving 6 bases of the junction unmatched. CDR3 in DNA: TGCAGTGCCACGGGACTAGCGGACCACAATGAGCAGTTCTTC. Its protein is CSATGLADHNEQFF.

This clonotype was recorded at least ten times. This chain connects TRBV7-2 to TRBJ2-2; D is perhaps TRBD1 or TRBD2 (5 bases each). The V and J ends lost 1 base and 6 bases respectively, with 9 bases between them. This CDR3 spans 14 amino acids. The V gene's germline CDR1 is SGHTA and CDR2 FQGNSA. CDR3 protein: CASSLGGSPGELFF. The DNA for the CDR3 is TGTGCCAGCAGCTTAGGGGGGAGCCCCGGGGAGCTGTTTTTT.

This clonotype was seen at least ten times. Here the CDR3 reads CASTKTSSGTDTQYF. The CDR3 DNA sequence: TGTGCCAGCACCAAGACTAGTTCGGGCACAGATACGCAGTATTTT. The chain uses TRBV6-2 or TRBV6-3 and TRBJ2-3; D perhaps matches TRBD2 (6 bases). Trimming took 7 bases from V and 1 from J, leaving 15 bases between them. The CDR3 has 15 amino acids. Germline V gives CDR1 MNHEY, CDR2 SVGEGT.

This clonotype was seen at least ten times. V gene TRBV12-5 combines with J gene TRBJ2-1; TRBD2 matches 7 bases. The CDR3 is 13 residues long. Germline CDR1 LGHNT, CDR2 FRNRAP. V trimming: 6 bases; J trimming: 12 bases; junction bases outside the gene matches: 11. CDR3 bases: TGTGCTAGTGGAAGACTAGCTATTGGGTCGCAGTTCTTC. Protein: CASGRLAIGSQFF.

This clonotype was counted ten times or more. The chain carries TRBV20-1 and TRBJ2-2; 14 bases line up with TRBD2. CDR1 DFQATT and CDR2 SNEGSKA come from the germline V gene (reference sequence). Trimming cost V 6 bases and J 5 bases; bases outside gene matches: 14. The CDR3 covers 18 residues. The CDR3 nucleotides are TGCAGTGCCCCAAAGGGGGGGAGACTAGCGGGAGGGACCGGGGAGCTGTTTTTT. Its protein is CSAPKGGRLAGGTGELFF.

By share, this clonotype counts as medium-sized. The chain employs TRBV4-3 and TRBJ1-5; no clear D. The CDR3 is 14 residues long. Germline CDR1 and CDR2: LGHNA and YSLEER. V lost 1 base to trimming and J lost 4 bases, with 8 bases between them. CDR3 in DNA: TGCGCCAGCAGCCAAGCCTGGGGTAATCAGCCCCAGCATTTT. Translation gives CASSQAWGNQPQHF.

About this clonotype: A much larger clone differs from this one at a single base, so this may be a read error. This chain links TRBV5-4 with TRBJ2-7, with 10 positions matching TRBD1. From germline, CDR1 is SGHNT and CDR2 YYREEE (reference sequence). V dropped 6 bases and J dropped 12; count of bases not matched to a gene: 24. CDR3 length: 17 amino acids. CDR3 DNA: TGTGCCAGCACCACCAGGAGAGCCGGGACAGGGGCCCTTCCTCGGTACTTC. Translation: CASTTRRAGTGALPRYF. Combining the CDR3 with reference TRBV5-4 and TRBJ2-7 gives the whole variable domain ETGVTQSPTHLIKTRGQQVTLRCSSQSGHNTVSWYQQALGQGPQFIFQYYREEENGRGNFPPRFSGLQFPNYSSELNVNALELDDSALYLCASTTRRAGTGALPRYFGPGTRLTVT.

This clonotype has a count of ten or more. The chain joins TRBV3-1 to TRBJ1-4; TRBD1 aligns across 8 bases. V gave up 0 bases and J gave up 6 bases; unmatched junction bases: 12. Per the germline V gene, CDR1 is LGHDT and CDR2 is YNNKEL (reference sequence). The CDR3 runs 18 residues. The DNA for the CDR3 is TGTGCCAGCAGCCAAGATCCCAGGGGGCGAGTTATCGATGAAAAACTGTTTTTT. Its protein product is CASSQDPRGRVIDEKLFF.

This clonotype was counted many times. The chain has TRBV11-3 and TRBJ2-1; 7 positions match TRBD2. The J segment lost 9 bases and the V segment lost 4 bases, leaving 12 bases of the junction unmatched. The V gene's germline CDR1 is SGHNT and CDR2 YENEEA. This CDR3 region has 15 residues. CDR3 bases: TGTGCCAGCAGCTCGGTCGGGCGGGAGTACGGTGAGCAGTTCTTC. This codes for CASSSVGREYGEQFF.

Ten or more counts support this clonotype. The chain combines TRBV9 with TRBJ2-2, with D perhaps TRBD1 or TRBD2 (5 bases each). V lost 3 bases and J lost 4, with 7 bases in between. CDR1 is SGDLS, CDR2 YYNGEE, per germline. This CDR3 comprises 13 residues. CDR3 in DNA: TGTGCCAGCAGCGGAGGGGTCACCGGGGAGCTGTTTTTT. Residues: CASSGGVTGELFF. The variable domain in full, with the rest retrieved from reference TRBV9 and TRBJ2-2, is DSGVTQTPKHLITATGQRVTLRCSPRSGDLSVYWYQQSLDQGLQFLIQYYNGEERAKGNILERFSAQQFPDLHSELNLSSLELGDSALYFCASSGGVTGELFFGEGSRLTVL.

This clonotype has more than one count but fewer than ten. The chain joins TRBV11-2 to TRBJ2-7, with 7 bases fitting TRBD2. The germline V gene has CDR1 SGHAT and CDR2 FQNNGV. V gave up 1 base and J gave up 6 bases; unmatched junction bases: 0. The CDR3 has 12 amino acids. Written as DNA, the CDR3 is TGTGCCAGCAGCTTAGCGGGGGGCGAGCAGTACTTC. Translation: CASSLAGGEQYF.

This clonotype showed up many times. This sequence joins TRBV11-3 and TRBJ2-1, with 7 bases matching TRBD1. The V segment lost 5 bases and the J segment 7 bases; nucleotides outside the gene matches: 17. The CDR3 has 17 residues. CDR1 is SGHNT and CDR2 is YENEEA in the germline V gene. The CDR3 sequence: CASSQEGTEPSGNEQFF. DNA for the CDR3: TGTGCCAGCAGCCAAGAGGGGACAGAACCGTCAGGGAATGAGCAGTTCTTC.

This clonotype was found many times. The chain couples TRBV10-3 to TRBJ2-3; the D is unclear. Germline-derived CDR1 and CDR2 are ENHRY and SYGVKD. This CDR3 is built from 15 residues. Trimming pared 2 bases from V and 2 bases from J, leaving 11 bases between. This CDR3 is CAISEAFQDTDTQYF. The CDR3 coding sequence is TGTGCCATCAGTGAGGCCTTTCAGGACACAGATACGCAGTATTTT.

This clonotype was observed at least ten times. The gene calls are TRBV6-5 and TRBJ2-1; TRBD2 agrees at 12 bases. Germline V CDR1 and CDR2: MNHEY, SVGAGI. Trimming removed 2 bases from V and 9 bases from J; junction bases left unmatched: 11. This CDR3 has 17 amino acids. The CDR3 DNA is TGTGCCAGCAGTTACAGACGGCTAGCGGGGGGGAGGATTGAGCAGTTCTTC. Its translation: CASSYRRLAGGRIEQFF.